These T cell receptor beta chains were read from a single sample in a study of blood T cell repertoires in COVID-19. Sequencing was performed with immunoSEQ multiplex PCR; in TCRdb, only in-frame clones are kept and a portion is missing. In the table there are 120,000 to 150,000 clones, over 85% of which are singletons. Sequenced sample: peripheral blood. Receptor source: a human donor in a cohort sampled during active COVID-19. The CDR3 runs from the conserved cysteine through the conserved F or W. Each record gives: J gene, V gene, clone size, D gene, CDR3 DNA, CDR3 protein. The D gene is left open where the match is weak. The size entry is marked missing in some rows and otherwise reads once, few, many or a size class.

>TRBJ1-1|TRBV19|-|-
TGTGCCAGTAGTTCCAGAGGAACTGAAGCTTTCTTT
CASSSRGTEAFF
>TRBJ2-7|TRBV6-2/TRBV6-3|-|-
TGTGCCAGCAGTTACGGTCGGGAGACCGAGCAGTACTTC
CASSYGRETEQYF
>TRBJ2-1|TRBV6-6|-|-
TGTGCCAGCAGTTACTCGCCAGGATACAATGAGCAGTTCTTC
CASSYSPGYNEQFF
>TRBJ1-3|TRBV4-1|-|-
TGCGCCAGCAGCCAAGATCCAGGGATCGGAAACACCATATATTTT
CASSQDPGIGNTIYF
>TRBJ1-1|TRBV5-4|-|TRBD1
TGTGCCAGCAGCTTGGACAGGGGGCGGACTGAAGCTTTCTTT
CASSLDRGRTEAFF
>TRBJ2-3|TRBV11-2|-|TRBD2
TGTGCCAGCAGCTTAAGTGCGTTAGCGGGGCAAAATACGCAGTATTTT
CASSLSALAGQNTQYF
>TRBJ1-1|TRBV19|-|TRBD1
TGTGCCAGTAGTAAAGGACAGGCTGAAGCTTTCTTT
CASSKGQAEAFF
>TRBJ2-5|TRBV5-4|-|TRBD1
TGTGCCAGCAGCCAGCAAAGGGGGCACGGAGAGACCCAGTACTTC
CASSQQRGHGETQYF
>TRBJ1-1|TRBV15|-|-
TGTGCCACCAGCAGAGATTGGGGGGGGATTGAAGCTTTCTTT
CATSRDWGGIEAFF
>TRBJ1-5|TRBV12-3/TRBV12-4|-|-
TGTGCCAGCAGCGGGAGTAGCAATCAGCCCCAGCATTTT
CASSGSSNQPQHF
>TRBJ1-2|TRBV10-2|-|-
TGCGCCAGCAGTGAGTCAGGGGTCCGGATCTATGGCTACACCTTC
CASSESGVRIYGYTF
>TRBJ2-5|TRBV7-9|once|-
TGTGCCAGCAGCTTATCGGAGACCCAGTACTTC
CASSLSETQYF
>TRBJ1-2|TRBV19|-|-
TGTGCCAGTAGTATTGCTCGGGGAGCTCCTGTTGGCTACACCTTC
CASSIARGAPVGYTF
>TRBJ1-5|TRBV11-2|-|TRBD1
TGTGCCAGCAGCCCCAGCCGGACAGGGGGCCGAGGGGCCCAGCATTTT
CASSPSRTGGRGAQHF
>TRBJ1-1|TRBV29-1|few|-
TGCAGCGTTGAATGGTCCGAACTACTGAACACTGAAGCTTTCTTT
CSVEWSELLNTEAFF
>TRBJ2-5|TRBV4-2|-|TRBD2
TGTGCCAGCAGCCGGGAGACTAGCGGGGAGAAAGAGACCCAGTACTTC
CASSRETSGEKETQYF
>TRBJ1-6|TRBV30|-|-
TGTGCCTGGGCTGCGGGGATGGGGAATTCACCCCTCCACTTT
CAWAAGMGNSPLHF
>TRBJ1-1|TRBV5-1|-|TRBD1
TGCGCCAGCAGCACGGACAGGGGGCATAGCACTGAAGCTTTCTTT
CASSTDRGHSTEAFF
>TRBJ2-7|TRBV2|-|-
TGTGCCAGCAGTGAGCGTCCCGGGACCTACGAGCAGTACTTC
CASSERPGTYEQYF
>TRBJ2-1|TRBV6-6|-|-
TGTGCCAGCGCTGGACTCCCGAGCAATGAGCAGTTCTTC
CASAGLPSNEQFF
>TRBJ2-7|TRBV7-2|-|-
TGTGCCAGCAGCTCAAACCCGGGTCTATACGAGCAGTACTTC
CASSSNPGLYEQYF
>TRBJ1-5|TRBV6-2/TRBV6-3|-|-
TGTGCCAGCAGTTCGCCAGGGAGGTATAGCAATCAGCCCCAGCATTTT
CASSSPGRYSNQPQHF
>TRBJ1-2|TRBV7-9|few|-
TGTGCCAGCAGCCCACCGGGAGAGCTCACCTATGGCTACACCTTC
CASSPPGELTYGYTF
>TRBJ2-5|TRBV7-3|-|-
TGTGCCAGCAGCTTAACGGGGGGAGAGACCCAGTACTTC
CASSLTGGETQYF
>TRBJ1-6|TRBV19|-|TRBD1
TGTGCCAGTAGTATAGGCCAGGGGGCGAATTCACCCCTCCACTTT
CASSIGQGANSPLHF
>TRBJ2-5|TRBV6-5|-|TRBD1
TGTGCCAGCACCGACCGGGGCAGGGGGCGGGAGACCCAGTACTTC
CASTDRGRGRETQYF
>TRBJ1-2|TRBV10-3|-|TRBD1
TGTGCCATCAGTGTTGTACAGGGGGACGGCTACACCTTC
CAISVVQGDGYTF
>TRBJ2-7|TRBV4-2|-|-
TGTGCCAGCAGCCAAGTTACGACGGGGGGCCCCGACCACTACGAGCAGTACTTC
CASSQVTTGGPDHYEQYF
>TRBJ1-2|TRBV18|once|-
TGTGCCAGCTCACCGGGACATAACTATGGCTACACCTTC
CASSPGHNYGYTF
>TRBJ2-3|TRBV19|-|-
TGTGCCAGTAGTATCTCAGTGGGGACTAGCACAGATACGCAGTATTTT
CASSISVGTSTDTQYF
>TRBJ2-2|TRBV11-2|-|TRBD1
TGTGCCAGCAGCTTGGACAGGGGAAGGGAGCTGTTTTTT
CASSLDRGRELFF
>TRBJ1-1|TRBV6-5|-|TRBD1
TGTGCCAGCAGTTACCTGGACAGGGACACTGAAGCTTTCTTT
CASSYLDRDTEAFF
>TRBJ1-1|TRBV19|-|TRBD1
TGTGCCAGTAGTAGGGACAGGAGCAGGCCTGAAGCTTTCTTT
CASSRDRSRPEAFF
>TRBJ2-3|TRBV4-2|-|TRBD2
TGTGCCAGCAGCCCTACCGGACTAGCGGGCGAAGATACGCAGTATTTT
CASSPTGLAGEDTQYF
>TRBJ2-7|TRBV2|-|TRBD2
TGTGCCAGCAGCGGATTAGCGGGGGGGGACTACGAGCAGTACTTC
CASSGLAGGDYEQYF
>TRBJ2-2|TRBV27|-|TRBD1
TGTGCCAGCAGTTTATTTGGGACAGGGAACACCGGGGAGCTGTTTTTT
CASSLFGTGNTGELFF
>TRBJ1-6|TRBV19|-|-
TGTGCCAGTACCCCCGGGAGTCACTCCTATAATTCACCCCTCCACTTT
CASTPGSHSYNSPLHF
>TRBJ2-7|TRBV5-1|-|-
TGCGCCAGCAGCCAATCGGGGGTTAACTACGAGCAGTACTTC
CASSQSGVNYEQYF
>TRBJ1-1|TRBV18|-|-
TGTGCCAGCTCACTTGGGACAACGAACACTGAAGCTTTCTTT
CASSLGTTNTEAFF
>TRBJ1-1|TRBV2|-|-
TGTGCCAGCAGCGCACAGGGATTTGGCACTGAAGCTTTCTTT
CASSAQGFGTEAFF